The TCR beta chain under discussion was sequenced for a study of cytomegalovirus exposure and HLA in healthy donors. This CDR3 has 15 amino acids. The germline V and J ends were trimmed by 0 bases and 3 bases, with 10 bases remaining between them. Per the germline V gene, CDR1 is SGHRS and CDR2 is YFSETQ. Study results and limitations: In a later analysis, TCR beta V- and J-gene trimming showed a link to a missense DCLRE1C variant.

In the case of this clone: Its target is not known.

Amplification used 60 Vbeta primers and 13 Jbeta primers. The assay was immunoSEQ multiplex PCR, and TCRdb's table has in-frame clones only and misses some. The data contain around 140,000 clones, approximately 71% of them singletons. The chain uses TRBV5-1 and TRBJ1-5; weak D call: TRBD1 (5 bases). The sequence was collected from a woman aged 60 to 75 in good health and CMV-seronegative. Input material: PBMCs. The CDR3 nucleotides read TGCGCCAGCAGCTTGGGGACAAGGATCAATCAGCCCCAGCATTTT. It codes for CASSLGTRINQPQHF.